This record covers a single T cell receptor beta chain. The V and J ends lost 6 bases and 8 bases respectively, with 13 bases between them. The germline V gene has CDR1 LNHDA and CDR2 SQIVND (reference sequence). The CDR3 sequence is 13 residues long. This sample is drawn from a study of shared T cell receptors in the human thymus. Profiled with immunoSEQ multiplex PCR; TCRdb holds only in-frame clones, not every one. The sample carries approximately 760,000 clones, approximately 83% recorded once. This sample also appeared in a second study, on human thymus T cells. As that study records: Donors consisted of healthy Finnish infants (having corrective surgery for congenital heart defects). Unrelated individuals were reported by related research to share highly overlapping thymic repertoires.

The clonotype was recovered from a girl younger than two with a congenital heart defect. The sample comprised thymocytes. V is TRBV19 and J is TRBJ1-4; D is perhaps TRBD1 (5 bases). CDR3 residues: CASRGRVREKLFF. CDR3 in DNA: TGTGCCAGTAGGGGCAGGGTAAGGGAAAAACTGTTTTTT.